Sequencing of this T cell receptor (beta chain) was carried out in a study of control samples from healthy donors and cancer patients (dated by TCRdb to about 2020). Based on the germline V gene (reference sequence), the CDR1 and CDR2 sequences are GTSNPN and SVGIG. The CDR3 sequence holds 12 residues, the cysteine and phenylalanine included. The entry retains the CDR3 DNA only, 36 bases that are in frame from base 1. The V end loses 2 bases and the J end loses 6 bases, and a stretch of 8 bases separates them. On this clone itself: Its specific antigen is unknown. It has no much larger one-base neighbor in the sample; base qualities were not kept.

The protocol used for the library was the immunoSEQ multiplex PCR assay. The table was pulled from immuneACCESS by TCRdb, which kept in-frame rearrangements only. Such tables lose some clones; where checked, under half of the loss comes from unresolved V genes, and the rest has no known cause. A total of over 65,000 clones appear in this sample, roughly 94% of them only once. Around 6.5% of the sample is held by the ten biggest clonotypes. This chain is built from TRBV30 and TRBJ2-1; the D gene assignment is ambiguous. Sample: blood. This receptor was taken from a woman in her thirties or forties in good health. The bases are TGTGCCTGGAGTCGAGGTTTCAATGAGCAGTTCTTC. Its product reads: CAWSRGFNEQFF.